This T cell receptor (beta chain) was recovered during a study of blood T cell repertoires in COVID-19. Study-level information: Some COVID-19 samples were acute and others convalescent; all came from the United States, Italy and Spain. T cells, B-cell-depleted T cells, or PBMCs provided the cDNA or gDNA that served as material.

In the original processing: Reference gene primer amplification gave estimated nucleated cell counts. The table came from immunoSEQ multiplex PCR; TCRdb's copy has only in-frame clones and leaves some out. The D gene and trimming were derived from the DNA, and the V and J assignments and clone size from that table. In the table there are 250,000 to 300,000 clones, around nine tenths of which are singletons. The germline V gene has CDR1 SGHNT and CDR2 YYREEE (reference sequence). The trim removed 4 bases at V and 4 bases at J, leaving 7 bases unmatched. The CDR3 length is 15 residues. Recruited during active infection, patients (from Seattle) were subsequently followed longitudinally.

The sequenced sample was peripheral blood. The chain is built from TRBV5-4 and TRBJ2-1, with 8 nucleotides matching TRBD2. This receptor was obtained from a woman aged 30 to 39 with COVID-19, enrolled during active disease. The CDR3 sequence is CASSGRTSSYNEQFF. CDR3 bases: TGTGCCAGCAGCGGCAGGACTAGCTCGTACAATGAGCAGTTCTTC.